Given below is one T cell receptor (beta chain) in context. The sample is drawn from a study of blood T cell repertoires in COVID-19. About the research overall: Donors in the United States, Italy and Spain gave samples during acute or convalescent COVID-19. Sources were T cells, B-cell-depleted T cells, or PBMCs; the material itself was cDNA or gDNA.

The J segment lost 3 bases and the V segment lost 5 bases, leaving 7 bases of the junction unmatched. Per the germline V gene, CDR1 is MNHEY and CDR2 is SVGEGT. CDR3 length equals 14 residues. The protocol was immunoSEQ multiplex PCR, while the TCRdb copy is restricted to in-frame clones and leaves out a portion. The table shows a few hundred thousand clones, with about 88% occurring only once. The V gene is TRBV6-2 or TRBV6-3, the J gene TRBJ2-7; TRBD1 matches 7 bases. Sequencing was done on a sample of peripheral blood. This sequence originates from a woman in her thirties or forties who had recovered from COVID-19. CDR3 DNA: TGTGCCAGCAGTCGCCCGGGACAGATCTACGAGCAGTACGTC. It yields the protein CASSRPGQIYEQYV.